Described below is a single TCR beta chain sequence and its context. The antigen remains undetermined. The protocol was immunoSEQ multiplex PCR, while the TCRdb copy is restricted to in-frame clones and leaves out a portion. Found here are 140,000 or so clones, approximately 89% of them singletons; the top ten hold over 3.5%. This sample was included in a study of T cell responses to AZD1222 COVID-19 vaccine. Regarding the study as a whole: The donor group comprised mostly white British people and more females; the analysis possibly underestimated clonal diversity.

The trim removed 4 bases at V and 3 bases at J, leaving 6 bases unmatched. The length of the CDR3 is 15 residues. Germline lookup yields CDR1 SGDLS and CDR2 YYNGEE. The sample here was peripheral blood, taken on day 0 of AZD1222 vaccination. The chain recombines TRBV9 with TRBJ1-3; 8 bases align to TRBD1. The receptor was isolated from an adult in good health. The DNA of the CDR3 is TGTGCCAGCAGCCCAGGGGGCTGGTATGGAAACACCATATATTTT. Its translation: CASSPGGWYGNTIYF.